This TCR beta chain was sequenced in a study of graft-versus-host responses after intestinal transplantation. The wider study: Among the recipients, transplants were multivisceral, liver-intestinal, or isolated intestinal. Anti-thymocyte globulin induction was given to all recipients, followed by tacrolimus and steroids for roughly 3 years.

Profiling relied on immunoSEQ multiplex PCR, and the TCRdb table lists in-frame clones only, not all of them. Of about 23,000 clones listed, 85% to 95% are singletons. V lost 2 bases and J lost 7, with 6 bases in between. The germline CDR1 and CDR2 sequences are MDHEN and SYDVKM. This CDR3 contains 12 residues. The material sequenced was PBMCs, taken approximately 38 days after intestinal transplant. The rearrangement uses TRBV28 and TRBJ2-1; D not certain. The clonotype comes from a human patient who received an intestinal transplant, so some T cells may come from the graft donor. The CDR3 bases are TGTGCCAGCAGTTTAGGTAAAAATGAGCAGTTCTTC. Amino acid sequence: CASSLGKNEQFF. Full variable domain (rest looked up from reference TRBV28 and TRBJ2-1): DVKVTQSSRYLVKRTGEKVFLECVQDMDHENMFWYRQDPGLGLRLIYFSYDVKMKEKGDIPEGYSVSREKKERFSLILESASTNQTSMYLCASSLGKNEQFFGPGTRLTVL.